A selection of T cell receptor beta chains follows, all from one sample in a study of T-cell reconstitution after alpha-beta-depleted transplantation in children. TCRdb re-analysed the PCR reads in MiXCR, keeping a single row per CDR3 protein. This sample carries about 250,000 distinct CDR3 sequences, 20% to 30% of them seen once, and the ten largest clones take about 4.8%. Here the sequenced sample was PBMCs, mostly from graft donor cells, taken 360 days after TCRalphabeta/CD19-depleted stem cell transplant. All receptors derive from a female patient aged 2 to 10 who had a stem cell transplant for congenital amegakaryocytic thrombocytopenia, so the T cells may come from the graft donor. The CDR3 runs from the conserved cysteine through the conserved F or W. The order of the fields is V gene, J gene, CDR3 protein.

v_call: TRBV11-2
j_call: TRBJ1-6
cdr3_aa: CASSPRTRTDYNSPLHF

v_call: TRBV12-3/TRBV12-4
j_call: TRBJ2-1
cdr3_aa: CASSPSLSNEQFF

v_call: TRBV12-3/TRBV12-4
j_call: TRBJ2-1
cdr3_aa: CASSLMGAGINNEQFF

v_call: TRBV28
j_call: TRBJ2-5
cdr3_aa: CASSQDRDPRKKETQYF

v_call: TRBV6-2/TRBV6-3
j_call: TRBJ2-1
cdr3_aa: CASSYSGTSRVTSSYNEQFF

v_call: TRBV10-3
j_call: TRBJ2-2
cdr3_aa: CAISPSGGNTGELFF

v_call: TRBV6-2/TRBV6-3
j_call: TRBJ2-1
cdr3_aa: CASSVLAGGQFF

v_call: TRBV18
j_call: TRBJ1-5
cdr3_aa: CASSPLDRVLQPQHF

v_call: TRBV29-1
j_call: TRBJ2-1
cdr3_aa: CSVDLQLASNEQFF

v_call: TRBV4-1
j_call: TRBJ1-6
cdr3_aa: CASSHATGNSPLHF

v_call: TRBV6-1
j_call: TRBJ2-2
cdr3_aa: CASTPRGNTGELFF

v_call: TRBV3-1
j_call: TRBJ1-2
cdr3_aa: CASSLLMDSPNYGYTF

v_call: TRBV29-1
j_call: TRBJ2-1
cdr3_aa: CSVFPQAGRYNEQFF

v_call: TRBV4-1
j_call: TRBJ2-7
cdr3_aa: CASSQDFGQGYEQYF

v_call: TRBV7-8
j_call: TRBJ2-1
cdr3_aa: CASSSSGGVPSYNEQFF

v_call: TRBV12-3/TRBV12-4
j_call: TRBJ1-5
cdr3_aa: CASSRDRFNQPQHF

v_call: TRBV20-1
j_call: TRBJ2-3
cdr3_aa: CSARDSRGADTQYF

v_call: TRBV29-1
j_call: TRBJ2-7
cdr3_aa: CSVAGEVYEQYF

v_call: TRBV24-1
j_call: TRBJ1-5
cdr3_aa: CATSDPTLGSNQPQHF

v_call: TRBV24-1
j_call: TRBJ2-1
cdr3_aa: CATSLNSDEQFF

v_call: TRBV5-6
j_call: TRBJ2-7
cdr3_aa: CASSLLPGIWYF

v_call: TRBV13
j_call: TRBJ2-3
cdr3_aa: CASSFLAGETPDTQYF

v_call: TRBV19
j_call: TRBJ1-1
cdr3_aa: CASSKPGPYTEAFF

v_call: TRBV20-1
j_call: TRBJ2-7
cdr3_aa: CSARDEDVSYEQYF

v_call: TRBV6-1
j_call: TRBJ2-3
cdr3_aa: CASTQSGGTDTQYF

v_call: TRBV19
j_call: TRBJ2-7
cdr3_aa: CASRAHRGGEQYF